This entry lists 14 T cell receptor beta chains sequenced from one sample in a study of cytomegalovirus exposure and HLA in healthy donors. Vbeta (60) and Jbeta (13) primers were used in the PCR. Data came from immunoSEQ multiplex PCR; TCRdb stores just in-frame clones and leaves some out. Among about 95,000 clones listed, approximately 80% were seen once. Sequencing used PBMCs. The receptor set was obtained from a man aged 25 to 40 in good health and CMV-seropositive.

The chain links TRBV6-1 to TRBJ2-2, with TRBD1 identical over 11 bases. The CDR3 loop spans 14 amino acids. V lost 4 bases and J lost 6; bases outside the gene matches: 1. The germline gives CDR1 MNHNS, CDR2 SASEGT. This CDR3 reads CASSVGQGAGELFF. As DNA, the CDR3 is TGTGCCAGCAGTGTGGGACAGGGGGCCGGGGAGCTGTTTTTT.

In this sample, this clone turned up a few times. The chain combines TRBV9 with TRBJ1-2; D is possibly TRBD1 (6 bases). The CDR3 runs 13 residues. V was shortened by 4 bases and J by 4 bases, with 11 bases between the two germline ends. CDR1 and CDR2 (germline): SGDLS, YYNGEE. The DNA for the CDR3 is TGTGCCAGCAGCCCGACAGGAGTCTATGGCTACACCTTC. Amino acid sequence: CASSPTGVYGYTF.

The chain combines TRBV18 with TRBJ2-7; 9 bases are shared with TRBD2. With 4 bases clipped from V and 0 bases from J, the junction kept 13 bases outside the gene matches. Germline lookup yields CDR1 KGHSH and CDR2 LQKENI. The CDR3 runs 18 residues. CDR3 loop: CASSRLPGLASLSYEQYF. The CDR3 coding sequence is TGTGCCAGCTCACGGCTCCCGGGACTAGCATCCCTCTCCTACGAGCAGTACTTC. Full variable domain (missing parts from reference TRBV18 and TRBJ2-7): NAGVMQNPRHLVRRRGQEARLRCSPMKGHSHVYWYRQLPEEGLKFMVYLQKENIIDESGMPKERFSAEFPKEGPSILRIQQVVRGDSAAYFCASSRLPGLASLSYEQYFGPGTRLTVT.

V gene TRBV18 combines with J gene TRBJ2-3, with 7 positions matching TRBD1. The CDR3 extends over 14 amino acids. Germline CDR1 KGHSH, CDR2 LQKENI. The V gene end was trimmed by 4 bases and the J gene end by 4 bases; junction bases not matched to a gene: 5. DNA for the CDR3: TGTGCCAGCTCACTCGACAGGGCCCCAGATACGCAGTATTTT. This translates into CASSLDRAPDTQYF.

V gene TRBV9 combines with J gene TRBJ2-2, with a tentative D call TRBD1 (6 bases). V shed 4 bases and J shed 1 base, with 11 bases lying between them. The CDR3 sequence is 15 residues long. Germline V gene data show CDR1 as SGDLS and CDR2 as YYNGEE. The CDR3 loop reads CASSPKGQNTGELFF. The CDR3 nucleotides read TGTGCCAGCAGCCCAAAGGGACAGAACACCGGGGAGCTGTTTTTT.

This clone has just one count. This chain links TRBV27 with TRBJ2-5, with 10 bases aligning to TRBD1. The end of the DNA is better explained by TRBJ2-7, so the J call may be wrong. This CDR3 contains 16 residues. In germline, CDR1 is MNHEY, CDR2 SMNVEV (reference sequence). The CDR3 DNA reads TGTGCCAGCAGTACACAAGCCGGGACAGGGGTCAACGAGCAGTACTTC. Encoded protein: CASSTQAGTGVNEQYF.

The J gene is TRBJ2-5, the V gene TRBV28, with 9 nucleotides matching TRBD1. Trimming removed 11 bases from V and 5 bases from J; junction bases left unmatched: 6. This CDR3 is 12 amino acids long. Germline V lookup: CDR1 MDHEN, CDR2 SYDVKM. CDR3 protein: CASTGGWETQYF. CDR3 DNA sequence: TGTGCCTCCACAGGGGGCTGGGAGACCCAGTACTTC.

The chain is built from TRBV2 and TRBJ2-7; 8 nucleotides agree with TRBD1. The length of the CDR3 is 15 residues. Germline values: CDR1 SNHLY, CDR2 FYNNEI. Unmatched junction bases numbered 11, after V lost 6 bases and J lost 4 bases. For the CDR3, the DNA is TGTGCCAGCAGGGAGATCCGGACAGGGAGTTACGAGCAGTACTTC. It is translated as CASREIRTGSYEQYF.

The V and J genes are TRBV5-3 and TRBJ2-2; 8 bases line up with TRBD1. TRBV5-3 qualifies as an ORF whose function is uncertain. The junction had 6 bases not matched to a gene; V was cut back by 1 base and J by 4 bases. The CDR3 is made up of 16 amino acids. CDR3 loop: CARSLWTGTSTGELFF. CDR3 nucleotides: TGTGCCAGAAGCTTGTGGACAGGGACGAGCACCGGGGAGCTGTTTTTT.

The CDR3 here is CASSPGAGTGTQPQHF. CDR3 DNA sequence: TGTGCCAGCTCACCGGGGGCTGGGACAGGGACGCAGCCCCAGCATTTT. This chain connects TRBV18 to TRBJ1-5; 9 positions agree with TRBD1. The CDR3 contains 16 residues. Trimming cost V 3 bases and J 7 bases; bases outside gene matches: 10. Germline assignment: CDR1 KGHSH and CDR2 LQKENI.

This clone occurred once. The chain uses TRBV28 and TRBJ1-3; a possible D gene is TRBD1 (5 bases). This CDR3 contains 19 residues. The germline gives CDR1 MDHEN, CDR2 SYDVKM. Trimming cost V 3 bases and J 4 bases, with 25 bases left between them. The CDR3 loop is CASSLSGRDSKDAGNTIYF. CDR3 DNA sequence: TGTGCCAGCAGTTTGTCCGGCCGCGACAGTAAAGACGCCGGAAACACCATATATTTT.

This rearrangement joins TRBV28 to TRBJ2-7; 13 bases are shared with TRBD2. With 7 bases clipped from V and 4 bases from J, the junction kept 7 bases outside the gene matches. The germline V gene has CDR1 MDHEN and CDR2 SYDVKM. The CDR3 loop spans 15 amino acids. DNA of the CDR3: TGTGCCAGCACCCTAGGGACTAGCGGGAATTACGAGCAGTACTTC. Its protein product is CASTLGTSGNYEQYF.

The chain couples TRBV6-5 to TRBJ2-1; TRBD2 aligns across 12 bases. CDR3 length: 14 amino acids. V lost 6 bases, J lost 5 bases, and 2 bases stayed unmatched. CDR1 is MNHEY, CDR2 SVGAGI, per germline. The CDR3 spells CASSRLAGDNEQFF. CDR3 DNA: TGTGCCAGCAGCCGACTAGCGGGAGACAATGAGCAGTTCTTC.

The DNA for the CDR3 is TGCAGTGCCTCACCCCAGGGGGGCGACACCTTC. Its translation is CSASPQGGDTF. The gene calls are TRBV20-1 and TRBJ1-2; 7 positions match TRBD1. This CDR3 region has 11 residues. Germline CDR1 DFQATT, CDR2 SNEGSKA (reference sequence). V gave up 6 bases and J gave up 12 bases; unmatched junction bases: 10.